The 18 T cell receptor beta chains in this list originate from one sample, sequenced in a study of shared clonotypes between healthy human individuals. The protocol was immunoSEQ multiplex PCR, while the TCRdb copy is restricted to in-frame clones and leaves out a portion. The sample has a few million clones, roughly 92% seen once. The material sequenced was naive CD4+ T cells from PBMCs. Described subset: CD45RA+ positively selected. All receptors come from a man younger than 30 in good health. Some clones in this sample may be carry-over from other donors' samples.

CDR3 nucleotides: TGTGCCAGCAGACGCACTAGCGGGACCACCTACGAGCAGTACTTC. It encodes CASRRTSGTTYEQYF. This chain uses TRBV28 with TRBJ2-7; 10 bases map to TRBD2. Germline CDR1 reads MDHEN; CDR2 reads SYDVKM. The CDR3 runs 15 residues. Trimming removed 6 bases from V and 2 bases from J; junction bases left unmatched: 7.

Details on this clone: This sample also contains other DNA sequences that code for the same CDR3. J is TRBJ2-5 and V is TRBV4-1; D gene uncertain. This CDR3 comprises 13 residues. From germline, CDR1 is MGHRA and CDR2 YSYEKL. With 4 bases removed from V and 1 base from J, the gap between germline ends came to 7 bases. The CDR3 sequence: CASSLGPQETQYF. CDR3 coding DNA: TGCGCCAGCAGCCTAGGACCCCAAGAGACCCAGTACTTC.

This clone has only one observation. This chain links TRBV2 with TRBJ2-3, with TRBD1 matching 9 bases. The germline V gene has CDR1 SNHLY and CDR2 FYNNEI. The V segment lost 7 bases and the J segment 0 bases; nucleotides outside the gene matches: 5. The CDR3 is 15 residues long. The CDR3 region has the DNA TGTGCCAGCACCCCGGACAGGGGAAGCACAGATACGCAGTATTTT. Its translation: CASTPDRGSTDTQYF.

CDR3 sequence: CSVEKGAGQPQHF. In DNA, the CDR3 is TGCAGCGTTGAAAAGGGGGCTGGACAGCCCCAGCATTTT. This chain uses TRBV29-1 with TRBJ1-5; 7 bases map to TRBD1. V was clipped by 2 bases and J by 7 bases; unmatched bases: 5. From germline, CDR1 is SQVTM and CDR2 ANQGSEA. CDR3 length: 13 amino acids.

The rearrangement links TRBV6-1 to TRBJ1-1, with D uncertain. CDR1 and CDR2 (germline): MNHNS, SASEGT. The V end lost 5 bases, the J end lost 0 bases, and 7 bases lay between the germline ends. The CDR3 is 13 amino acids. CDR3 sequence (DNA): TGTGCCAGCAGTCCCAAGATGAACACTGAAGCTTTCTTT. Its protein product is CASSPKMNTEAFF.

The chain employs TRBV27 and TRBJ1-4, with 7 bases that match TRBD1. After removal of 4 bases from V and 8 bases from J, the junction contained 7 bases not matched to a gene. The CDR3 is 14 amino acids. Per the germline V gene, CDR1 is MNHEY and CDR2 is SMNVEV (reference sequence). In DNA, the CDR3 is TGTGCCAGCAGTTGGAGGGGGCGTAACGAAAAACTGTTTTTT. The encoded protein is CASSWRGRNEKLFF.

The rearrangement uses TRBV28 and TRBJ1-2; D is uncertain. CDR1 MDHEN and CDR2 SYDVKM come from the germline V gene. This CDR3 region has 15 residues. V lost 2 bases to trimming and J lost 8 bases, with 18 bases between them. This CDR3 is CASSLMTKTSGGYTF. CDR3 DNA: TGTGCCAGCAGTTTAATGACTAAAACGTCGGGGGGCTACACCTTC.

This chain links TRBV6-6 with TRBJ2-5; 9 bases line up with TRBD1. This CDR3 has 16 residues. CDR1 MNHNY and CDR2 SVGAGI come from the germline V gene (reference sequence). The V and J ends lost 5 bases and 4 bases, in that order; junction bases with no gene match: 11. The CDR3 DNA sequence: TGTGCCAGCAGTAAAACAGGGGGCAGGACCCGAGAGACCCAGTACTTC. This translates into CASSKTGGRTRETQYF.

The chain has TRBV27 and TRBJ2-7, with D possibly being TRBD1 (6 bases). This CDR3 is built from 15 residues. Deletions cut 5 bases from V and 4 bases from J, with 18 bases between. Looked up from germline, CDR1 is MNHEY and CDR2 is SMNVEV (reference sequence). CDR3 protein: CASSRGRGLGYEQYF. CDR3 DNA sequence: TGTGCCAGCAGTAGGGGCAGGGGCCTTGGATACGAGCAGTACTTC.

The chain employs TRBV11-3 and TRBJ2-7; D is unclear. The CDR3 is 14 amino acids. Trimming cost V 4 bases and J 0 bases, with 10 bases left between them. Germline V gene lookup returns CDR1 SGHNT and CDR2 YENEEA. In DNA form, the CDR3 reads TGTGCCAGCAGCTCGGACGGAAGCTCCTACGAGCAGTACTTC. This gives the protein CASSSDGSSYEQYF.

The chain carries TRBV10-3 and TRBJ1-1; D is ambiguous. CDR1 and CDR2 from the germline V gene are ENHRY and SYGVKD. Trimming left V 1 base short and J 2 bases short, with 5 bases between. The CDR3 loop spans 13 amino acids. CDR3 DNA sequence: TGTGCCATCAGTGAGTGGAAAAACACTGAAGCTTTCTTT. Encoded protein: CAISEWKNTEAFF.

About this clone: The sample holds other DNA sequences that translate to the same CDR3. The chain recombines TRBV18 with TRBJ2-1; 8 nucleotides agree with TRBD1. Germline V CDR1 and CDR2: KGHSH, LQKENI. The junction had 0 bases not matched to a gene; V was cut back by 0 bases and J by 5 bases. CDR3 length equals 14 residues. The CDR3 protein is CASSPPTGDNEQFF. The CDR3 nucleotides are TGTGCCAGCTCACCACCGACAGGGGACAATGAGCAGTTCTTC.

The genes are TRBV28 and TRBJ2-2, with D possibly called TRBD1 or TRBD2 (6 bases each). With 6 bases removed from V and 9 bases from J, the gap between germline ends came to 14 bases. The CDR3 has 13 residues. Germline CDR1 is MDHEN and CDR2 is SYDVKM. The CDR3 DNA reads TGTGCCAGCAGAAAGGGGGGTTTCCGGGAGCTGTTTTTT. It encodes CASRKGGFRELFF.

Worth noting for this clone: The sample carries other DNA sequences with the same CDR3. The chain uses TRBV18 and TRBJ2-5, with D possibly TRBD1 on 6 matching bases. V was clipped by 6 bases and J by 2 bases, with 10 bases between them. CDR3 length: 13 residues. The V gene's germline CDR1 is KGHSH and CDR2 LQKENI. This CDR3 is CASSLGQQETQYF. CDR3 nucleotides: TGTGCCAGCTCCCTAGGACAGCAAGAGACCCAGTACTTC.

The chain uses TRBV6-6 and TRBJ2-7; D is uncertain. Trimming took 6 bases from V and 4 from J, leaving 10 bases between them. Germline V gene lookup returns CDR1 MNHNY and CDR2 SVGAGI (reference sequence). This CDR3 contains 12 residues. The CDR3 reads CASSHPAYEQYF. The CDR3 DNA is TGTGCCAGCAGCCACCCAGCTTACGAGCAGTACTTC.

The V gene is TRBV4-1, the J gene TRBJ1-5, with TRBD1 as a possible D gene (5 bases). The V and J ends lost 1 base and 4 bases respectively, with 14 bases between them. The CDR3 is 16 residues long. Germline CDR1 is MGHRA and CDR2 is YSYEKL. For the CDR3, the DNA is TGCGCCAGCAGCCAAGTCGGGGCAGGAACTAATCAGCCCCAGCATTTT. Encoded protein: CASSQVGAGTNQPQHF.

The chain links TRBV28 to TRBJ2-1; TRBD2 matches 8 bases. CDR1 is MDHEN and CDR2 is SYDVKM in the germline V gene. J gave up 9 bases and V 4 bases, and 5 bases lay outside the gene matches. This CDR3 has 13 amino acids. The chain's CDR3 is CASSSGLGVEQFF. The CDR3 bases are TGTGCCAGCAGTTCGGGACTAGGGGTTGAGCAGTTCTTC.

The gene calls are TRBV9 and TRBJ1-3; D is unresolved. The V and J ends lost 0 bases and 6 bases respectively, with 7 bases between them. From germline, CDR1 is SGDLS and CDR2 YYNGEE. This CDR3 has 13 amino acids. The DNA of the CDR3 is TGTGCCAGCAGCGTAGCCGACCTAAACACCATATATTTT. The encoded protein is CASSVADLNTIYF.